These T cell receptor beta chains were read from a single sample in a study of OX40 agonist ivuxolimab in advanced cancers. Assay used: immunoSEQ multiplex PCR; TCRdb lists only in-frame clones, some missing. The sample holds tens of thousands of clones; 84% are singletons and the top ten take around a fifth. The specimen comprised CD4+ or CD8+ T cells sorted from blood, sampled in a trial of the OX40 agonist ivuxolimab. These receptors were collected from an adult with an advanced solid tumor such as melanoma, head and neck, liver or kidney cancer. The CDR3 runs from the conserved cysteine through the conserved F or W. Each record gives: J gene, clone size, D gene, V gene, CDR3 DNA, CDR3 protein. The D gene is left open where the match is weak. Not every row has a clone size; where given, it reads once, few, many or a size class.

j_call: TRBJ2-4; clone_size: NA; d_call: NA; v_call: TRBV28; cdr3_nt: TGTGCCAGCAGTTTCGAACAGGGAGGAGGTGATGTAGACATTCAGTACTTC; cdr3_aa: CASSFEQGGGDVDIQYF
j_call: TRBJ2-2; clone_size: NA; d_call: TRBD2; v_call: TRBV30; cdr3_nt: TGTGCCTGGAGCCTCGGACTAGCGGGAGAAACCGGGGAGCTGTTTTTT; cdr3_aa: CAWSLGLAGETGELFF
j_call: TRBJ2-2; clone_size: NA; d_call: NA; v_call: TRBV29-1; cdr3_nt: TGCAGCGTTGTTCTAGGGGATGACGGGGAGCTGTTTTTT; cdr3_aa: CSVVLGDDGELFF
j_call: TRBJ1-2; clone_size: many; d_call: NA; v_call: TRBV11-2; cdr3_nt: TGTGCCAGCAGCTTAGGGGCGACAGGCGGCTACACCTTC; cdr3_aa: CASSLGATGGYTF
j_call: TRBJ2-7; clone_size: NA; d_call: NA; v_call: TRBV19; cdr3_nt: TGTGCCAGTAGTATTGGGACACAGAATTACTACGAGCAGTACTTC; cdr3_aa: CASSIGTQNYYEQYF
j_call: TRBJ2-3; clone_size: NA; d_call: NA; v_call: TRBV5-1; cdr3_nt: TGCGCCAGCAGCCCGGCGGGGGCTTTAAGGGCAGATACGCAGTATTTT; cdr3_aa: CASSPAGALRADTQYF
j_call: TRBJ2-1; clone_size: NA; d_call: NA; v_call: TRBV7-9; cdr3_nt: TGTGCCAGCAGCTTTAGTGAACTACCCCCATACAATGAGCAGTTCTTC; cdr3_aa: CASSFSELPPYNEQFF
j_call: TRBJ2-7; clone_size: NA; d_call: NA; v_call: TRBV4-1; cdr3_nt: TGCGCCAGCAGCCAAGCGATCACCCTGGGGGAGCAGTACTTC; cdr3_aa: CASSQAITLGEQYF
j_call: TRBJ2-1; clone_size: NA; d_call: NA; v_call: TRBV5-1; cdr3_nt: TGCGCCAGCAGCTTATTCTGGCCTTTATATGAGCAGTTCTTC; cdr3_aa: CASSLFWPLYEQFF
j_call: TRBJ2-7; clone_size: NA; d_call: NA; v_call: TRBV5-5; cdr3_nt: TGTGCCAGCAGCTTCGGTCAGAACTACGAGCAGTACTTC; cdr3_aa: CASSFGQNYEQYF
j_call: TRBJ2-1; clone_size: NA; d_call: TRBD2; v_call: TRBV27; cdr3_nt: TGTGCCAGCAGTTCGATACTAGCGGAGAGCTCCTACAATGAGCAGTTCTTC; cdr3_aa: CASSSILAESSYNEQFF
j_call: TRBJ1-3; clone_size: NA; d_call: TRBD1; v_call: TRBV2; cdr3_nt: TGTGCCAGCAGGCTCCGGGACAGACATAGTATTGGAAACACCATATATTTT; cdr3_aa: CASRLRDRHSIGNTIYF
j_call: TRBJ2-3; clone_size: once; d_call: NA; v_call: TRBV19; cdr3_nt: TGTGCCAGTAGCAATCCGGGGGCCTTGGATACGCAGTATTTT; cdr3_aa: CASSNPGALDTQYF
j_call: TRBJ1-2; clone_size: few; d_call: TRBD1; v_call: TRBV7-9; cdr3_nt: TGTGCCAGCACCTTACCGGGACAGGGGGAAGGCTACACCTTC; cdr3_aa: CASTLPGQGEGYTF
j_call: TRBJ1-1; clone_size: NA; d_call: NA; v_call: TRBV30; cdr3_nt: TGTGCCTGGAGTGTAGTCCGAGGGGACACTGAAGCTTTCTTT; cdr3_aa: CAWSVVRGDTEAFF
j_call: TRBJ2-2; clone_size: NA; d_call: NA; v_call: TRBV6-4; cdr3_nt: TGTGCCAGCAGTTCGGGGGTCGACACCGGGGAGCTGTTTTTT; cdr3_aa: CASSSGVDTGELFF
j_call: TRBJ2-7; clone_size: NA; d_call: TRBD2; v_call: TRBV28; cdr3_nt: TGTGCCAGCAGTTTCCGGACTAGCGCGACCTACGAGCAGTACTTC; cdr3_aa: CASSFRTSATYEQYF